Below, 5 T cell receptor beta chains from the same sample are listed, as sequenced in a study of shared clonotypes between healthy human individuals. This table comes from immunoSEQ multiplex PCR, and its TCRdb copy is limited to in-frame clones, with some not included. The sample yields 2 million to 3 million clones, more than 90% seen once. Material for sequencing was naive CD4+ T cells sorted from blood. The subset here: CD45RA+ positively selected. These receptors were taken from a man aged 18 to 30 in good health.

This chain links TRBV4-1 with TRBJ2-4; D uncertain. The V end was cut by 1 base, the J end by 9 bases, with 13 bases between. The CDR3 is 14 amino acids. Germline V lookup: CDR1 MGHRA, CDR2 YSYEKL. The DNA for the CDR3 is TGCGCCAGCAGCCAAGTCCGAGGAGCCGGCATTCAGTACTTC. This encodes CASSQVRGAGIQYF.

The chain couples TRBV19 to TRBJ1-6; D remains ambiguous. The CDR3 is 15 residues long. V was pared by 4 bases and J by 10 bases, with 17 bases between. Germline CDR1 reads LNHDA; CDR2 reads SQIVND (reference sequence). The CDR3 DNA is TGTGCCAGTAGTACAACGGATTACGGGTGGTCACCCCTCCACTTT. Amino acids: CASSTTDYGWSPLHF. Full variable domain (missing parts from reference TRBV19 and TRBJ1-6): DGGITQSPKYLFRKEGQNVTLSCEQNLNHDAMYWYRQDPGQGLRLIYYSQIVNDFQKGDIAEGYSVSREKKESFPLTVTSAQKNPTAFYLCASSTTDYGWSPLHFGNGTRLTVT.

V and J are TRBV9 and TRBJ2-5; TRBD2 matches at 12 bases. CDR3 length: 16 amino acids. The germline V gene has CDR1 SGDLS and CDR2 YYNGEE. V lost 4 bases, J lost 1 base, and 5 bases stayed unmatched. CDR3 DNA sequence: TGTGCCAGCAGCATAGGACTAGCGGGAAGCCAAGAGACCCAGTACTTC. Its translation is CASSIGLAGSQETQYF.

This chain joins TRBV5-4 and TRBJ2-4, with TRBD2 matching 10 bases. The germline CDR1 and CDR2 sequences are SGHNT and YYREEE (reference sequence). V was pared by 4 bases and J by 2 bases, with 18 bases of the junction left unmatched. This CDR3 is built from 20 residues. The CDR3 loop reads CASSPVGGWLLAGTKNIQYF. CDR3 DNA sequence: TGTGCCAGCAGCCCGGTCGGAGGGTGGTTACTAGCGGGAACCAAAAACATTCAGTACTTC.

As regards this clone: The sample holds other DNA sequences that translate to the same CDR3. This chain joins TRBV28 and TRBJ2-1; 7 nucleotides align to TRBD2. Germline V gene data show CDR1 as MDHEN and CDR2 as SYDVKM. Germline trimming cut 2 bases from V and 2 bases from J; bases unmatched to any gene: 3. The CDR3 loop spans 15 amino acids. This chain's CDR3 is CASSLGRGPYNEQFF. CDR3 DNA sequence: TGTGCCAGCAGTTTAGGGAGGGGCCCCTACAATGAGCAGTTCTTC.